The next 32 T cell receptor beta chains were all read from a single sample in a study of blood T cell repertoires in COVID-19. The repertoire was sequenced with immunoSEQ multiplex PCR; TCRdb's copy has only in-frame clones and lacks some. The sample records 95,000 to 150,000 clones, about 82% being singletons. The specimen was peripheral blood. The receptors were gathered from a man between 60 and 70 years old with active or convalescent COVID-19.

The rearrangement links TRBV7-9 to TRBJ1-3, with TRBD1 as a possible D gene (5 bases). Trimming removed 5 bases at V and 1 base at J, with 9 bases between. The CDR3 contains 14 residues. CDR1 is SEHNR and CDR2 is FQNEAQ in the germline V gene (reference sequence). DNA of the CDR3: TGTGCCAGCAGCCGGGACTTGTCTGGAAACACCATATATTTT. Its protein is CASSRDLSGNTIYF.

CDR3 nucleotides: TGTGCCAGCAGCTCCATACAGGGACAGAACACTGAAGCTTTCTTT. Its translation: CASSSIQGQNTEAFF. The V gene is TRBV7-2, the J gene TRBJ1-1, with D possibly matching TRBD1 (6 bases). This CDR3 contains 15 residues. CDR1 is SGHTA and CDR2 is FQGNSA in the germline V gene. The V end was cut by 4 bases, the J end by 1 base, with 13 bases between.

Here the CDR3 DNA reads TGTGCCTGGAGTGCTAGACAGGCGGATACGCAGTATTTT. It is translated as CAWSARQADTQYF. The gene calls are TRBV30 and TRBJ2-3, with D possibly being TRBD1 (6 bases). Germline CDR1 and CDR2: GTSNPN and SVGIG (reference sequence). Trimming stripped 1 base from V and 6 bases from J, with 11 bases between. This CDR3 comprises 13 residues.

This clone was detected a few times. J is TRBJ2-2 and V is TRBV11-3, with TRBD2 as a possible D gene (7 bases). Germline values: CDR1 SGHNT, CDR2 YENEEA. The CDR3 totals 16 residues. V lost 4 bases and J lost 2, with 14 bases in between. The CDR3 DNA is TGTGCCAGCAGCTCCGGGGGGCAAGGAAACACCGGGGAGCTGTTTTTT. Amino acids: CASSSGGQGNTGELFF.

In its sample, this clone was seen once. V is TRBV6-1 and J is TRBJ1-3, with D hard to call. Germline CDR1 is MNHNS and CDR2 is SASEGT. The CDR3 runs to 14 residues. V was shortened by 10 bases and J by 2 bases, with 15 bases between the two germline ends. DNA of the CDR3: TGTGCCACGACCCTTGGGGAGGCTGGAAACACCATATATTTT. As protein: CATTLGEAGNTIYF.

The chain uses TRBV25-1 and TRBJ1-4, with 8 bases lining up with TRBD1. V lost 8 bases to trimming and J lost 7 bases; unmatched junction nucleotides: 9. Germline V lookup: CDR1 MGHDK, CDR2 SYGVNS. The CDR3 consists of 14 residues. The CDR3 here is CASAGQGRGEKLFF. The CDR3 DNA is TGTGCCAGCGCTGGACAGGGAAGGGGTGAAAAACTGTTTTTT.

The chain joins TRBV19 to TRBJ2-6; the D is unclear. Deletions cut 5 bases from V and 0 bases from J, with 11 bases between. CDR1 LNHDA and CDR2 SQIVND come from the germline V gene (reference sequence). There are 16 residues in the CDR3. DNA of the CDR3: TGTGCCAGTAGTGCGGCTCCCTACTCTGGGGCCAACGTCCTGACTTTC. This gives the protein CASSAAPYSGANVLTF.

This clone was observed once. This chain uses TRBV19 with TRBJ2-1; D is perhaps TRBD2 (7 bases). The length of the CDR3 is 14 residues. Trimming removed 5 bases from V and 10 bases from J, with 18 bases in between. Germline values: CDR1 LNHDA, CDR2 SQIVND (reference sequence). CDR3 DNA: TGTGCCAGTAGTCCCCGCGGGGGCGTGGGGGAGCAGTTCTTC. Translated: CASSPRGGVGEQFF.

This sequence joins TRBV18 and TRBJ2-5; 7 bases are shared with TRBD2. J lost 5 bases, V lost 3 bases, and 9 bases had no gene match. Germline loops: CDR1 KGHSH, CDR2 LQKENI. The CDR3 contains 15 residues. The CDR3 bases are TGTGCCAGCTCACCGGGAGGGCCTGGTTTGGAGACCCAGTACTTC. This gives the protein CASSPGGPGLETQYF.

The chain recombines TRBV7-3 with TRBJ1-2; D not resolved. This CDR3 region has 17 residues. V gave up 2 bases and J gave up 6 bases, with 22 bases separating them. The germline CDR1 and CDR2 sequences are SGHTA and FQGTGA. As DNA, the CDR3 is TGTGCCAGCAGCTTATTGTTTTGGGGAGGGAGGGAGAATGGCTACACCTTC. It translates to CASSLLFWGGRENGYTF. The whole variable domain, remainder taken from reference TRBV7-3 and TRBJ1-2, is GAGVSQTPSNKVTEKGKYVELRCDPISGHTALYWYRQSLGQGPEFLIYFQGTGAADDSGLPNDRFFAVRPEGSVSTLKIQRTERGDSAVYLCASSLLFWGGRENGYTFGSGTRLTVV.

CDR3 sequence: CASSSLGQGLNTGELFF. In DNA, the CDR3 is TGTGCCAGCAGTTCCCTAGGACAGGGGCTTAACACCGGGGAGCTGTTTTTT. This chain connects TRBV28 to TRBJ2-2, with 9 bases fitting TRBD1. J lost 2 bases, V lost 4 bases, and 8 bases had no gene match. CDR1 and CDR2 from the germline V gene are MDHEN and SYDVKM. The CDR3 runs 17 residues.

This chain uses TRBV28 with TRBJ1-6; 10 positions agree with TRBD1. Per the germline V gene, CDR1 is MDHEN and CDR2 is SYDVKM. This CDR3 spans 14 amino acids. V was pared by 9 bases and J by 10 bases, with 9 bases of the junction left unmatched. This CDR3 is CASFTGTGASPLHF. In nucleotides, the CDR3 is TGTGCCAGTTTTACCGGGACAGGGGCCTCACCCCTCCACTTT.

CDR3 in DNA: TGTGCCAGCAGCTTCGGACTCGGTGGCTACACCTTC. Protein product: CASSFGLGGYTF. The chain combines TRBV7-8 with TRBJ1-2; D is unresolved. The CDR3 is 12 residues long. Germline V CDR1 and CDR2: SGHVS, FQNEAQ. Trimming pared 3 bases from V and 7 bases from J, leaving 9 bases between.

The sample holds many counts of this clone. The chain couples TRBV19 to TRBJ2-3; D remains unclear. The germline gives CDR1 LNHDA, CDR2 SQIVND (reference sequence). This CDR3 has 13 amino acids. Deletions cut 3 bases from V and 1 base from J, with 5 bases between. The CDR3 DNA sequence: TGTGCCAGTAGTATTCCTGGCACAGATACGCAGTATTTT. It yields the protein CASSIPGTDTQYF.

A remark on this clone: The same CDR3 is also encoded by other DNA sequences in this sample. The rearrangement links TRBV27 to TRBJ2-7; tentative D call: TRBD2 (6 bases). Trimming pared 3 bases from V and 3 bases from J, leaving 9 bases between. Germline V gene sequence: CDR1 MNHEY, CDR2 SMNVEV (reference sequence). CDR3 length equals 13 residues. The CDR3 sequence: CASSLTGDYEQYF. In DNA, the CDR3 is TGTGCCAGCAGTTTGACGGGAGACTACGAGCAGTACTTC.

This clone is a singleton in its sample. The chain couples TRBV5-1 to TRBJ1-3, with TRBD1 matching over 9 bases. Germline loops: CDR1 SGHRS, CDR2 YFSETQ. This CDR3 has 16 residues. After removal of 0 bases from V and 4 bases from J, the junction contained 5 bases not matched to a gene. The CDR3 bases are TGCGCCAGCAGCTTGGGGGGACAGGGATCAGGAAACACCATATATTTT. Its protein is CASSLGGQGSGNTIYF.

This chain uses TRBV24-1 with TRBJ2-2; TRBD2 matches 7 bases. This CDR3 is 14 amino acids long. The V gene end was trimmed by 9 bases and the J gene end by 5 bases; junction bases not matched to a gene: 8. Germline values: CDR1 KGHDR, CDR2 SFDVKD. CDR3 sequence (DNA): TGTGCCACCGGTGGGGGGGATGGGACCGGGGAGCTGTTTTTT. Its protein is CATGGGDGTGELFF.

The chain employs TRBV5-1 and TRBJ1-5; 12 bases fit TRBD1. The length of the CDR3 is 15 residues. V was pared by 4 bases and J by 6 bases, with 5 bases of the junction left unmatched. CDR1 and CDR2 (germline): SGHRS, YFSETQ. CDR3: CASSPGQGASQPQHF. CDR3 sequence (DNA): TGCGCCAGCAGCCCGGGACAGGGGGCAAGTCAGCCCCAGCATTTT.

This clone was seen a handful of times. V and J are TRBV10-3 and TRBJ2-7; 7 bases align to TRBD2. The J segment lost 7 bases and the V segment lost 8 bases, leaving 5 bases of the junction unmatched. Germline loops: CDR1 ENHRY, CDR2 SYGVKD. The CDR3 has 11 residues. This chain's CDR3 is CAISPGGEQYF. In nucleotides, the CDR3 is TGTGCCATCTCTCCGGGGGGAGAGCAGTACTTC.

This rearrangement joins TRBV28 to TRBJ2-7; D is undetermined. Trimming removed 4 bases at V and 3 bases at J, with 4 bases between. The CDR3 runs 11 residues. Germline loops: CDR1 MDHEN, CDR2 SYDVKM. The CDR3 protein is CASSSSYEQYF. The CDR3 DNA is TGTGCCAGCAGTTCCAGCTACGAGCAGTACTTC.

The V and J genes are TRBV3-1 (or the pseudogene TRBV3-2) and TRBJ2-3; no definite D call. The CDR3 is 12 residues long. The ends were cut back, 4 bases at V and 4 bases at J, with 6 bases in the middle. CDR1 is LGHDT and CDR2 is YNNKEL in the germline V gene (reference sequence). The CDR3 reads CASSLRADTQYF. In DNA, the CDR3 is TGTGCCAGCAGCCTCCGCGCAGATACGCAGTATTTT.

For the CDR3, the DNA is TGTGCCAGCAGACGACAGGGCGCGGGATACAATGAGCAGTTCTTC. Translation gives CASRRQGAGYNEQFF. The chain uses TRBV27 and TRBJ2-1, with TRBD1 as a possible D gene (7 bases). V was shortened by 6 bases and J by 4 bases, with 16 bases between the two germline ends. Germline loops: CDR1 MNHEY, CDR2 SMNVEV (reference sequence). CDR3 length: 15 amino acids.

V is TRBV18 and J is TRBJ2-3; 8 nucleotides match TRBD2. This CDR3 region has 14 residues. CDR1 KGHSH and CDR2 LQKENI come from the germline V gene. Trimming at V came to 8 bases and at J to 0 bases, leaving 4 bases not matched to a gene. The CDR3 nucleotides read TGTGCCAGCGCTAGCGGGTCTAGCACAGATACGCAGTATTTT. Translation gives CASASGSSTDTQYF.

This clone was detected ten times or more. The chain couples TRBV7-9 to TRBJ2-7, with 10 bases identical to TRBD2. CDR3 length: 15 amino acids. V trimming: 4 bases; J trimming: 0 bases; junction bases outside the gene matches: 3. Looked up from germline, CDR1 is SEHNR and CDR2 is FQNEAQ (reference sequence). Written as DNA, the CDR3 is TGTGCCAGCAGCTCCTCTAGCGGGGGCTCCTACGAGCAGTACTTC. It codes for CASSSSSGGSYEQYF.

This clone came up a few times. The CDR3 is CASSPSIADLNTGELFF. The CDR3 DNA reads as TGTGCCAGCAGCCCTTCCATAGCGGACCTGAACACCGGGGAGCTGTTTTTT. The chain links TRBV6-2 or TRBV6-3 to TRBJ2-2, with D maybe TRBD2 (6 bases). Germline V CDR1 and CDR2: MNHEY, SVGEGT. CDR3 length equals 17 residues. Trimming cost V 6 bases and J 1 base, with 18 bases left between them.

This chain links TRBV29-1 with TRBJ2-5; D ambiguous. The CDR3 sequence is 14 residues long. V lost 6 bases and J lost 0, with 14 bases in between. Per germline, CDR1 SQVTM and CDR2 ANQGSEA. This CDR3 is CSVAKDWYQETQYF. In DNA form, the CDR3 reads TGCAGCGTCGCTAAAGACTGGTACCAAGAGACCCAGTACTTC.

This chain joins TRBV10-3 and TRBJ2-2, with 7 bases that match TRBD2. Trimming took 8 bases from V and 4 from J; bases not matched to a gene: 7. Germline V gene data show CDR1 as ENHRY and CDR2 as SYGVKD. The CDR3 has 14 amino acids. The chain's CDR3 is CAILSGMGTGELFF. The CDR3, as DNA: TGTGCCATCTTGAGCGGGATGGGCACCGGGGAGCTGTTTTTT.

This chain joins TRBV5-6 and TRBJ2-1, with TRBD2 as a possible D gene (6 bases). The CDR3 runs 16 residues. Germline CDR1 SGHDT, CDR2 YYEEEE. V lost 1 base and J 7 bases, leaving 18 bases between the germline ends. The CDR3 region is CASSLSGLAYGNEQFF. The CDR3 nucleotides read TGTGCCAGCAGCTTGTCGGGACTGGCCTATGGGAATGAGCAGTTCTTC.

CDR3: CASSQMGGQYF. CDR3 nucleotides: TGTGCCAGCAGCCAAATGGGGGGGCAGTACTTC. The chain uses TRBV7-9 and TRBJ2-7, with D maybe TRBD2 (6 bases). The CDR3 runs 11 residues. In germline, CDR1 is SEHNR, CDR2 FQNEAQ (reference sequence). Trimming removed 5 bases from V and 9 bases from J, with 11 bases in between. Full variable domain (missing parts from reference TRBV7-9 and TRBJ2-7): DTGVSQNPRHKITKRGQNVTFRCDPISEHNRLYWYRQTLGQGPEFLTYFQNEAQLEKSRLLSDRFSAERPKGSFSTLEIQRTEQGDSAMYLCASSQMGGQYFGPGTRLTVT.

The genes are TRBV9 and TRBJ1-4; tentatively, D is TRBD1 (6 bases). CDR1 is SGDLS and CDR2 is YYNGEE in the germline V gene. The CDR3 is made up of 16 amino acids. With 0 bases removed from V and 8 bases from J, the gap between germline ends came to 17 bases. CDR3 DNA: TGTGCCAGCAGCGTAGATAGGGGGAGGGGAATAGAAAAACTGTTTTTT. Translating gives CASSVDRGRGIEKLFF.

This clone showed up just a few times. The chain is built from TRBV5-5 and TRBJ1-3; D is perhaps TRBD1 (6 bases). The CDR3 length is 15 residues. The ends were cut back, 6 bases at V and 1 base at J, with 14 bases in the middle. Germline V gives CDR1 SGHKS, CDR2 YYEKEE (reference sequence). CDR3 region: CASTQQGFSGNTIYF. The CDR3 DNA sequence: TGTGCCAGCACCCAACAGGGATTTTCTGGAAACACCATATATTTT.

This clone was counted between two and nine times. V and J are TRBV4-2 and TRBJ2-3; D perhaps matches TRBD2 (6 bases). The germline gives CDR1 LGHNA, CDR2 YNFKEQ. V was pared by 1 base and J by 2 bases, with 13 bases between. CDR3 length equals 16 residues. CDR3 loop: CASSQVTGSNTDTQYF. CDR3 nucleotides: TGTGCCAGCAGCCAAGTCACCGGGAGTAACACAGATACGCAGTATTTT.